These 17 T cell receptor beta chains were all obtained from the same sample, sequenced in a study of response to subunit inactivated influenza vaccine. TCRdb ran MiXCR on the RT-PCR reads and lists one entry per CDR3 protein. The sample has around 520,000 distinct CDR3 sequences, 25% seen once. Sequencing used CD4+ T cells sorted from PBMCs, obtained around 5 days after vaccination. The receptors come from a man over 45 who received an inactivated influenza vaccine.

This rearrangement joins TRBV6-1 to TRBJ1-1; D is perhaps TRBD1 (5 bases). V gave up 1 base and J gave up 3 bases, with 6 bases separating them. Germline assignment: CDR1 MNHNS and CDR2 SASEGT. This CDR3 has 13 amino acids. The CDR3 DNA follows: TGTGCCAGCAGTGAAGTCAGGGACACTGAAGCTTTCTTT. Translating it yields CASSEVRDTEAFF.

The chain combines TRBV27 with TRBJ2-2; the match to TRBD2 covers 7 bases. Germline V gene sequence: CDR1 MNHEY, CDR2 SMNVEV (reference sequence). The ends lost 7 bases at V and 5 bases at J; junction bases unmatched: 4. The CDR3 totals 13 residues. This chain's CDR3 is CASKLAVTGELFF. The CDR3, as DNA: TGTGCCAGCAAGCTAGCGGTAACCGGGGAGCTGTTTTTT.

The chain is built from TRBV6-2 or TRBV6-3 and TRBJ2-1; a weak D match, TRBD2 (5 bases). The CDR3 loop spans 15 amino acids. Germline lookup yields CDR1 MNHEY and CDR2 SVGEGT. V dropped 6 bases and J dropped 4 bases, with 16 bases sitting between them. DNA for the CDR3: TGTGCCAGCAGACTTTCGGGGAGACTTTACAATGAGCAGTTCTTC. Residues: CASRLSGRLYNEQFF.

The chain carries TRBV20-1 and TRBJ2-1, with 7 nucleotides matching TRBD1. V shed 6 bases and J 0 bases; nucleotides not matched to a gene: 8. Germline V gives CDR1 DFQATT, CDR2 SNEGSKA (reference sequence). The CDR3 contains 15 residues. In nucleotides, the CDR3 is TGCAGTGCGTCGACAGGGCCGAGCTCCTACAATGAGCAGTTCTTC. Residues: CSASTGPSSYNEQFF.

V is TRBV28 and J is TRBJ2-3, with 8 bases identical to TRBD1. The CDR3 loop spans 13 amino acids. CDR1 is MDHEN and CDR2 is SYDVKM in the germline V gene. With 7 bases clipped from V and 9 bases from J, the junction kept 9 bases outside the gene matches. The CDR3 loop reads CASNDNRGSTQYF. The DNA for the CDR3 is TGTGCCAGCAACGACAACAGGGGGTCAACGCAGTATTTT.

This clonotype was seen only a few times. V gene TRBV5-1 combines with J gene TRBJ1-5; D not resolved. The germline gives CDR1 SGHRS, CDR2 YFSETQ. V gave up 0 bases and J gave up 3 bases, with 7 bases separating them. The CDR3 sequence is 14 residues long. This CDR3 reads CASSLDSANQPQHF. The CDR3 DNA sequence: TGCGCCAGCAGCTTGGACAGCGCCAATCAGCCCCAGCATTTT.

The chain couples TRBV20-1 to TRBJ2-1; D is perhaps TRBD2 (5 bases). V shed 6 bases and J shed 4 bases, with 13 bases lying between them. Germline CDR1 is DFQATT and CDR2 is SNEGSKA (reference sequence). CDR3 length: 13 amino acids. This CDR3 is CSAQADLYNEQFF. For the CDR3, the DNA is TGCAGTGCCCAAGCGGATCTGTACAATGAGCAGTTCTTC.

The table lists this clonotype with a few counts. The DNA of the CDR3 is TGTGCCAGCACCGAGCGGGGGTCCAAAAACATTCAGTACTTC. Its translation: CASTERGSKNIQYF. This rearrangement joins TRBV3-1 to TRBJ2-4; 8 bases are shared with TRBD2. The CDR3 is made up of 14 amino acids. J was trimmed by 2 bases and V by 7 bases; bases with no gene match: 4. Germline V lookup: CDR1 LGHDT, CDR2 YNNKEL (reference sequence).

At least ten counts were recorded for this clonotype. V and J are TRBV6-2 or TRBV6-3 and TRBJ2-1, with 10 nucleotides matching TRBD2. The junction had 8 bases not matched to a gene; V was cut back by 5 bases and J by 4 bases. Germline V gene sequence: CDR1 MNHEY, CDR2 SVGEGT. This CDR3 region has 16 residues. The CDR3 region has the DNA TGTGCCAGCAGTCCCGTAGCGGGAGGCAGGTACAATGAGCAGTTCTTC. This translates into CASSPVAGGRYNEQFF.

There are a few counts of this clonotype. The chain carries TRBV18 and TRBJ2-7; D not resolved. The CDR3 spans 14 residues. Germline V gene lookup returns CDR1 KGHSH and CDR2 LQKENI. Trimming took 0 bases from V and 4 from J, leaving 10 bases between them. The CDR3 DNA reads TGTGCCAGCTCACCACCCCAGGCCCCTTACGAGCAGTACTTC. It encodes CASSPPQAPYEQYF.

V is TRBV12-3 or TRBV12-4 and J is TRBJ2-7, with D unclear. V lost 4 bases, J lost 3 bases, and 4 bases lay in between. The CDR3 has 11 residues. The DNA for the CDR3 is TGTGCCAGCAGTTGGGACTACGAGCAGTACTTC. Its protein product is CASSWDYEQYF.

The chain is built from TRBV4-3 and TRBJ2-3, with no clear D. The CDR3 contains 14 residues. Germline lookup yields CDR1 LGHNA and CDR2 YSLEER. V gave up 1 base and J gave up 6 bases, with 11 bases separating them. CDR3 bases: TGCGCCAGCAGCCAAGCCGCAGGTGGGGATACGCAGTATTTT. Its translation: CASSQAAGGDTQYF.

The genes are TRBV18 and TRBJ2-3; D is perhaps TRBD2 (6 bases). Germline CDR1 is KGHSH and CDR2 is LQKENI. The germline V and J ends were trimmed by 3 bases and 9 bases, with 16 bases remaining between them. CDR3 length: 14 amino acids. Here the CDR3 reads CASSPTPGEGTQYF. CDR3 nucleotide sequence: TGTGCCAGCTCACCGACCCCGGGAGAAGGCACGCAGTATTTT.

This clonotype occurred a few times. The chain recombines TRBV7-2 with TRBJ2-1; no reliable D call. Trimming removed 5 bases from V and 0 bases from J, with 20 bases in between. This CDR3 has 18 amino acids. Germline V gene lookup returns CDR1 SGHTA and CDR2 FQGNSA. Here the CDR3 reads CASSRRLRGMSSYNEQFF. In DNA, the CDR3 is TGTGCCAGCAGCCGTAGGCTACGCGGAATGAGCTCCTACAATGAGCAGTTCTTC.

The genes are TRBV15 and TRBJ2-5; 7 bases align to TRBD2. The CDR3 extends over 15 amino acids. With 1 base clipped from V and 4 bases from J, the junction kept 6 bases outside the gene matches. The germline V gene has CDR1 LNHNV and CDR2 YYDKDF (reference sequence). The CDR3 nucleotides are TGTGCCACCAGCAGAGTCCGGGGGGTAGGAGAGACCCAGTACTTC. Protein product: CATSRVRGVGETQYF.

This clonotype has at least ten counts. The rearrangement joins TRBV20-1 to TRBJ2-5, with D possibly being TRBD2 (6 bases). Germline CDR1 is DFQATT and CDR2 is SNEGSKA (reference sequence). Trimming left V 4 bases short and J 4 bases short, with 10 bases between. This CDR3 is 12 amino acids long. The CDR3 DNA reads as TGCAGTGCTATCCGTAGCGGAGAGACCCAGTACTTC. Residues: CSAIRSGETQYF.

Here the CDR3 reads CASSRTGFETQYF. The CDR3 coding sequence is TGTGCCAGCAGTCGGACAGGGTTCGAGACCCAGTACTTC. This chain joins TRBV12-3 or TRBV12-4 and TRBJ2-5, with 8 bases matching TRBD1. There are 13 residues in the CDR3. The junction had 4 bases not matched to a gene; V was cut back by 5 bases and J by 5 bases.